These 21 T cell receptor beta chains were sequenced from one sample in a study of T cell changes during pregnancy in multiple sclerosis. Clones were read by immunoSEQ multiplex PCR, and TCRdb kept only the in-frame ones, dropping some. The sample shows under 95,000 clones, approximately 95% of them seen only once. The starting material was peripheral blood, obtained in the second trimester of pregnancy. The receptors were gathered from a female donor in good health, enrolled as a control in a pregnancy study.

V and J are TRBV7-9 and TRBJ2-7; 8 positions agree with TRBD2. The germline CDR1 and CDR2 sequences are SEHNR and FQNEAQ (reference sequence). With 2 bases clipped from V and 2 bases from J, the junction kept 2 bases outside the gene matches. The CDR3 covers 14 residues. The CDR3 protein is CASSLREGPYEQYF. As DNA, the CDR3 is TGTGCCAGCAGCTTACGGGAGGGCCCCTACGAGCAGTACTTC.

The V and J genes are TRBV27 and TRBJ2-3; 7 bases match TRBD2. There are 16 residues in the CDR3. Trimming cost V 7 bases and J 0 bases; bases outside gene matches: 10. Per the germline V gene, CDR1 is MNHEY and CDR2 is SMNVEV (reference sequence). The CDR3 protein is CASTLNGAGSTDTQYF. CDR3 coding DNA: TGTGCCAGCACCCTAAACGGAGCGGGAAGCACAGATACGCAGTATTTT.

V usage is TRBV28 and J usage is TRBJ2-7; 11 nucleotides align to TRBD2. The ends lost 4 bases at V and 3 bases at J; junction bases unmatched: 11. CDR1 MDHEN and CDR2 SYDVKM come from the germline V gene. The CDR3 consists of 17 residues. The CDR3 reads CASSSTSGDHDDYEQYF. In nucleotides, the CDR3 is TGTGCCAGCAGTTCGACTAGCGGGGACCACGATGACTACGAGCAGTACTTC.

The genes are TRBV19 and TRBJ1-1, with 7 nucleotides matching TRBD1. Germline lookup yields CDR1 LNHDA and CDR2 SQIVND (reference sequence). V shed 3 bases and J 1 base; nucleotides not matched to a gene: 2. The CDR3 loop spans 14 amino acids. CDR3 in DNA: TGTGCCAGTAGTATCAGGGACAGGAACACTGAAGCTTTCTTT. Translated, it gives CASSIRDRNTEAFF. The full variable domain, completed using reference TRBV19 and TRBJ1-1, is DGGITQSPKYLFRKEGQNVTLSCEQNLNHDAMYWYRQDPGQGLRLIYYSQIVNDFQKGDIAEGYSVSREKKESFPLTVTSAQKNPTAFYLCASSIRDRNTEAFFGQGTRLTVV.

This clone has only one observation. The J gene is TRBJ1-5, the V gene TRBV6-1; possibly TRBD1 for D (5 bases). The CDR3 length is 13 residues. Germline V gene lookup returns CDR1 MNHNS and CDR2 SASEGT. V lost 11 bases and J lost 5, with 16 bases in between. For the CDR3, the DNA is TGTGCCGCCCAGGAGGGACTATATCAGCCCCAGCATTTT. Its translation is CAAQEGLYQPQHF.

The CDR3 is CASSVPTPGNEQFF. The CDR3 DNA is TGTGCCAGCAGCGTTCCTACTCCGGGGAATGAGCAGTTCTTC. The rearrangement links TRBV9 to TRBJ2-1; D may be TRBD2 (5 bases). The CDR3 extends over 14 amino acids. Deletions cut 2 bases from V and 7 bases from J, with 13 bases between. Germline assignment: CDR1 SGDLS and CDR2 YYNGEE.

The chain carries TRBV7-2 and TRBJ1-4; perhaps TRBD1 as D (5 bases). The V end was cut by 8 bases, the J end by 8 bases, with 15 bases between. The CDR3 is made up of 13 amino acids. Germline V gene lookup returns CDR1 SGHTA and CDR2 FQGNSA. In nucleotides, the CDR3 is TGTGCCAGCTCAGTCAGGGCAGGGGAAAAACTGTTTTTT. As protein: CASSVRAGEKLFF.

CDR3 sequence reads: CASSDQGHQPQHF. CDR3 DNA sequence: TGTGCCAGCAGTGATCAGGGGCACCAGCCCCAGCATTTT. This sequence joins TRBV2 and TRBJ1-5, with D possibly TRBD1 on 6 matching bases. With 3 bases removed from V and 7 bases from J, the gap between germline ends came to 10 bases. Germline loops: CDR1 SNHLY, CDR2 FYNNEI. The CDR3 extends over 13 amino acids.

CDR3 sequence: CASSRQDLPSYNEQFF. The CDR3 DNA follows: TGTGCCAGCAGCCGACAGGACCTGCCCTCCTACAATGAGCAGTTCTTC. The V gene is TRBV28, the J gene TRBJ2-1; possibly TRBD1 for D (6 bases). V was pared by 6 bases and J by 0 bases, with 15 bases between. The CDR3 runs to 16 residues. Germline values: CDR1 MDHEN, CDR2 SYDVKM.

J is TRBJ2-3 and V is TRBV28, with 10 bases identical to TRBD2. Germline V lookup: CDR1 MDHEN, CDR2 SYDVKM. The CDR3 extends over 16 amino acids. V shed 0 bases and J 3 bases; nucleotides not matched to a gene: 3. The CDR3 sequence is CASSLWASGSTDTQYF. The DNA of the CDR3 is TGTGCCAGCAGTTTATGGGCTAGCGGGAGTACAGATACGCAGTATTTT. Full variable domain (missing parts from reference TRBV28 and TRBJ2-3): DVKVTQSSRYLVKRTGEKVFLECVQDMDHENMFWYRQDPGLGLRLIYFSYDVKMKEKGDIPEGYSVSREKKERFSLILESASTNQTSMYLCASSLWASGSTDTQYFGPGTRLTVL.

V is TRBV6-1 and J is TRBJ2-5; 10 positions agree with TRBD2. J was trimmed by 5 bases and V by 6 bases; bases with no gene match: 9. Germline V gene lookup returns CDR1 MNHNS and CDR2 SASEGT. The CDR3 consists of 15 residues. The CDR3 DNA is TGTGCCAGCAGCCCCCTAGCGGGAGAGGGGGAGACCCAGTACTTC. This translates into CASSPLAGEGETQYF.

The chain joins TRBV6-8 to TRBJ2-1; D may be TRBD2 (6 bases). From germline, CDR1 is MNHGY and CDR2 SAAAGT. With 3 bases removed from V and 3 bases from J, the gap between germline ends came to 12 bases. The CDR3 sequence is 15 residues long. The CDR3 nucleotides read TGTGCCAGCAGTTATTCGCGGGAACGCTACAATGAGCAGTTCTTC. The encoded protein is CASSYSRERYNEQFF.

The chain couples TRBV5-1 to TRBJ2-5, with 9 bases fitting TRBD2. CDR1 is SGHRS, CDR2 YFSETQ, per germline. Trimming removed 1 base from V and 5 bases from J; junction bases left unmatched: 6. The CDR3 is made up of 15 amino acids. The CDR3 DNA sequence: TGCGCCAGCAGCTTGAGGTTAGCGGGAGTGGAGACCCAGTACTTC. Its translation is CASSLRLAGVETQYF.

The rearrangement links TRBV19 to TRBJ2-7; TRBD1 is a possible D gene (5 bases). The germline gives CDR1 LNHDA, CDR2 SQIVND (reference sequence). This CDR3 comprises 15 residues. The V end lost 1 base, the J end lost 3 bases, and 13 bases lay between the germline ends. As DNA, the CDR3 is TGTGCCAGTAGTATAGCCGACAGATACCGCTACGAGCAGTACTTC. Amino acid sequence: CASSIADRYRYEQYF.

This chain joins TRBV2 and TRBJ2-2; 9 bases map to TRBD2. Germline CDR1 SNHLY, CDR2 FYNNEI. Germline trimming cut 3 bases from V and 2 bases from J; bases unmatched to any gene: 1. The length of the CDR3 is 15 residues. The CDR3 DNA reads TGTGCCAGCAGTGATCTAGCGGGAAACACCGGGGAGCTGTTTTTT. Translating gives CASSDLAGNTGELFF.

The chain combines TRBV5-5 with TRBJ1-4; D unresolved. The V gene's germline CDR1 is SGHKS and CDR2 YYEKEE (reference sequence). V lost 1 base and J 8 bases, leaving 6 bases between the germline ends. There are 12 residues in the CDR3. The CDR3 region is CASSLHGEKLFF. CDR3 DNA: TGTGCCAGCAGCTTGCACGGGGAAAAACTGTTTTTT.

This rearrangement joins TRBV6-1 to TRBJ2-7; D call uncertain. The ends were cut back, 2 bases at V and 12 bases at J, with 14 bases in the middle. Germline assignment: CDR1 MNHNS and CDR2 SASEGT. The CDR3 spans 12 residues. As DNA, the CDR3 is TGTGCCAGCAGTGAACCTACTTCTGAGGCGTACTTC. Its translation: CASSEPTSEAYF.

V is TRBV7-9 and J is TRBJ2-7, with 8 bases lining up with TRBD1. Losses at the gene ends were 4 bases for V and 6 bases for J; bases not matched to a gene: 8. The CDR3 loop spans 14 amino acids. Germline V lookup: CDR1 SEHNR, CDR2 FQNEAQ (reference sequence). The CDR3 DNA sequence: TGTGCCAGCAGCTCCCGGACAGGGACGGGCGAGCAGTACTTC. Residues: CASSSRTGTGEQYF.

The chain is built from TRBV7-6 and TRBJ1-3; TRBD1 aligns across 7 bases. The CDR3 contains 17 residues. Losses at the gene ends were 5 bases for V and 2 bases for J; bases not matched to a gene: 12. CDR1 SGHVS and CDR2 FNYEAQ come from the germline V gene. The CDR3 nucleotides are TGTGCCAGCAGCCCATACCTAGAGGGGGCGGCTGGAAACACCATATATTTT. Translation gives CASSPYLEGAAGNTIYF.

This sequence joins TRBV15 and TRBJ2-5; D is unresolved. Germline CDR1 reads LNHNV; CDR2 reads YYDKDF (reference sequence). The CDR3 contains 15 residues. The germline V and J ends were trimmed by 4 bases and 0 bases, with 12 bases remaining between them. The CDR3 loop reads CATSKRSPYQETQYF. The CDR3 DNA sequence: TGTGCCACCAGCAAGAGATCACCGTACCAAGAGACCCAGTACTTC.

The rearrangement links TRBV7-2 to TRBJ2-1, with 8 bases matching TRBD2. The germline V gene has CDR1 SGHTA and CDR2 FQGNSA. V was pared by 1 base and J by 3 bases, with 2 bases of the junction left unmatched. CDR3 length equals 15 residues. The CDR3 sequence: CASSLEAGVYNEQFF. In DNA form, the CDR3 reads TGTGCCAGCAGCTTAGAAGCGGGGGTCTACAATGAGCAGTTCTTC.